The T cell receptor beta chain under discussion was sequenced for a study of blood T cell repertoires in COVID-19. Some clones are missing from TCRdb's copy, which holds only in-frame ones; the method was immunoSEQ multiplex PCR. This table has fewer than 500,000 clones, roughly 90% appearing once. Germline CDR1 SGHAT, CDR2 FQDESV (reference sequence). The V and J ends lost 3 bases and 5 bases respectively, with 13 bases between them. The CDR3 is 15 amino acids. V and J are TRBV11-1 and TRBJ2-2, with D maybe TRBD2 (7 bases). The sequenced sample consisted of peripheral blood. This receptor was identified in a woman in her 30s with active or convalescent COVID-19. The DNA for the CDR3 is TGTGCCAGCAGCTTTTCCGGGGGGCCAACCGGGGAGCTGTTTTTT. Its translation is CASSFSGGPTGELFF. Complete variable domain (other parts from reference TRBV11-1 and TRBJ2-2): EAEVAQSPRYKITEKSQAVAFWCDPISGHATLYWYRQILGQGPELLVQFQDESVVDDSQLPKDRFSAERLKGVDSTLKIQPAELGDSAMYLCASSFSGGPTGELFFGEGSRLTVL.